This T cell receptor beta chain was captured in a study of memory CD4+ T cells and cytomegalovirus serostatus (dated by TCRdb to between 2018 and 2021). Background for the entire study: The cohort comprised about 33 healthy Belgian adults, 9 CMV seropositive and some 24 CMV seronegative. CD4+ memory TCRbeta repertoires of a Belgian cohort with known cytomegalovirus serostatus were sequenced in order to replicate a published TCR-based CMV serostatus classifier. The paper as a whole reports these results and caveats: Of around 160 previously reported CMV-associated TCRbeta sequences, 55 to 75 appeared in the CD4+ memory repertoires, each in one to five individuals. On the Belgian cohort, the classifier built on the original framework reached a median bootstrapped AUC of approximately 0.95, with a 95% CI of 0.76-1.00. Only CD4+CD45RO+ memory cells were sequenced, unlike the original study, which covered naive and memory CD4+ and CD8+ populations. CMV serostatus prediction reached a median bootstrapped AUC of about 0.94 with the original framework and 0.75 to 0.92 with a US-trained random forest. The results were read as suggesting that the CMV-associated TCR signature is, for the most part, present in the CD4+ memory repertoire.

Genomic DNA was extracted from sorted cells with the Quick-DNA Microprep Kit. Amplification of TCRbeta DNA was done with the immunoSEQ hsTCRbeta kit, following the protocol from the manufacturer. An Illumina MiSeq instrument was used to sequence the TCRbeta libraries. The study's processing was this. After out-of-frame sequences were removed, 2 million to 2.5 million distinct TCRbeta sequences remained, averaging about 66,813 per individual. Each individual was scored according to the count of roughly 170 previously reported CMV-associated TCRbeta sequences and the total productive distinct TCRbeta count. A beta-binomial model was reimplemented in Python, and random forests from scikit-learn, run with default parameters, were trained on data from the US cohort. Classifier performance on the Belgian cohort was summarized as median AUC with percentile confidence intervals calculated over 10,000 bootstrap iterations. Entries here come from immuneACCESS through TCRdb and include only in-frame sequences with V and J called. Some clones fail to appear in such tables; in the studies checked, an unresolved V gene covers under half of the shortfall, and the cause of the remainder is unknown. V, J and clone size derive from that table, while D and trimming were established from the DNA sequence. This sample comprises 35,000 to 45,000 clones, 79% of them detected only once. The top ten clonotypes cover 0.95% to 1.2% of the sample.

Single viable CD3+CD4+CD8-CD45RO+ cells were sorted as memory CD4+ T cells on a FACSAria II. CMV serostatus was determined with a Roche Elecsys assay detecting serum IgG against CMV pp150, pp28, p38 and p52. After the samples were thawed, total CD4+ T cells were enriched through positive selection using CD4 magnetic microbeads. The samples came from a separate study whose specific focus was interrogating the CD4+ T cell memory repertoire. Peripheral blood mononuclear cells were isolated and cryopreserved following standard operating procedures; serum was stored at -80 °C. The staining relied on CD3-PerCP (BW264/56), CD4-APC (RPA-T4), CD45RO-PE (UCHT1) and CD8-Pacific Orange (3B5) antibodies, and Sytox blue was used to exclude non-viable cells. A distance of 8 bases separates the germline ends of V and J, which lose 5 bases and 0 bases respectively. The germline V gene gives CDR1 as SGHRS and CDR2 as YFSETQ. The cysteine opens and the phenylalanine closes a CDR3 of 13 amino acids. CDR3 DNA is the only sequence kept; it has 39 bases, read in frame from the first base.

As regards this clone: Its antigen is still unknown. No base quality information exists; no much larger clone differs at one position.

The receptor comes from an adult in good health and CMV-seronegative. The sequencing sample was made of memory CD4+ T cells from blood. Here the chain combines TRBV5-1 and TRBJ1-2, with the identity of the D gene unclear. Read as DNA, the sequence is TGCGCCAGCAGGGCTCAAGCTAACTATGGCTACACCTTC. The encoded protein is CASRAQANYGYTF.